Below, one TCR beta chain is given with its context. The sample belongs to a study of cytomegalovirus exposure and HLA in healthy donors. Germline-derived CDR1 and CDR2 are MNHNY and SVGAGI (reference sequence). Trimming took off 4 bases at V and 2 bases at J, with 12 bases between the two ends. CDR3 length equals 15 residues. Some clones are missing from TCRdb's copy, which holds only in-frame ones; the method was immunoSEQ multiplex PCR. The sample holds nearly 200,000 clones, more than 65% seen once. The specimen sequenced was PBMCs. The V gene is TRBV6-6, the J gene TRBJ1-3; D uncertain. This clonotype was sampled from a woman in her twenties or thirties in good health and CMV-seropositive. This CDR3 reads CASSLRVSAGNTIYF. In DNA form, the CDR3 reads TGTGCCAGCAGTTTACGGGTTAGCGCTGGAAACACCATATATTTT.